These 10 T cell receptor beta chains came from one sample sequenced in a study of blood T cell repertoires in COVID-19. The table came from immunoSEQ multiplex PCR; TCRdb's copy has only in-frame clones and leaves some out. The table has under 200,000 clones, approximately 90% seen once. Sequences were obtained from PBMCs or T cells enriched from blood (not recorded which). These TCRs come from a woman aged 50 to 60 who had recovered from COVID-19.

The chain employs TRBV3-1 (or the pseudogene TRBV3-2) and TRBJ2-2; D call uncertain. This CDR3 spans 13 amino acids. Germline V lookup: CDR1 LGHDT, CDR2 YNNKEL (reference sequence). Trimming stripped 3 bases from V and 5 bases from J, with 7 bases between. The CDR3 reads CASSQLQTGELFF. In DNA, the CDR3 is TGTGCCAGCAGCCAGTTACAGACCGGGGAGCTGTTTTTT.

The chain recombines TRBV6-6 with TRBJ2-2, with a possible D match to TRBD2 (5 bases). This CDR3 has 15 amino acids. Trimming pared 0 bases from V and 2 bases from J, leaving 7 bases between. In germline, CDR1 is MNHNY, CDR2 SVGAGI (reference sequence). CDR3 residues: CASSYSSGNTGELFF. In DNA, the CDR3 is TGTGCCAGCAGTTACTCGAGCGGTAACACCGGGGAGCTGTTTTTT.

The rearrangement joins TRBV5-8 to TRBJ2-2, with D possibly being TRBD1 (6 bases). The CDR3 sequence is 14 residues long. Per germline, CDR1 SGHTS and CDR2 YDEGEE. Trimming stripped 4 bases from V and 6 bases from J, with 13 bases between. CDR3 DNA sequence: TGTGCCAGCAGCACGCGACAGGTTTCCGGGGAGCTGTTTTTT. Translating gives CASSTRQVSGELFF.

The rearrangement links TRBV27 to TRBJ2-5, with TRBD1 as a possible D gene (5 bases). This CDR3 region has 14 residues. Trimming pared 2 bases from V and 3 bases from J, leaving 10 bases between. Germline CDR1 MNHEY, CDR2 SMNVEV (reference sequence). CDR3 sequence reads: CASSLAAREETQYF. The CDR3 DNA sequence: TGTGCCAGCAGTTTAGCGGCCAGGGAAGAGACCCAGTACTTC.

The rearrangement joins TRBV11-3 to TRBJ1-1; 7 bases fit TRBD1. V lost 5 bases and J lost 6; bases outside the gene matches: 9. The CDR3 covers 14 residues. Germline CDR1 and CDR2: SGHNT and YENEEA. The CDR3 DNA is TGTGCCAGCAGCGTAGGACAGGTGGGGCCTGAAGCTTTCTTT. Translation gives CASSVGQVGPEAFF.

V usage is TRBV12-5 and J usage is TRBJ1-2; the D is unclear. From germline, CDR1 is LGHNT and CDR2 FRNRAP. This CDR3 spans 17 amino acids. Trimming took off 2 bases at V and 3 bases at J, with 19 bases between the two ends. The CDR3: CASGLTPPGVADYGYTF. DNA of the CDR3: TGTGCTAGTGGTTTGACGCCTCCGGGAGTAGCCGACTATGGCTACACCTTC.

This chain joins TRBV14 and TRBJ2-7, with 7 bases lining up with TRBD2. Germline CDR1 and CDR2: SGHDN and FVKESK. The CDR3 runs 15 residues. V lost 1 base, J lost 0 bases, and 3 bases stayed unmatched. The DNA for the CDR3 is TGTGCCAGCAGCCAAGGCCAGCGGGGCTCCTACGAGCAGTACTTC. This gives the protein CASSQGQRGSYEQYF.

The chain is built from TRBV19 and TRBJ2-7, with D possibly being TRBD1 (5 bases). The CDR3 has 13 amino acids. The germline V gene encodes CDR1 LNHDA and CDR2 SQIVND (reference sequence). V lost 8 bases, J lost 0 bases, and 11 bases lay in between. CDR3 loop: CASGDSFSYEQYF. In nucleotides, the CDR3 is TGTGCCAGTGGCGACAGTTTCTCCTACGAGCAGTACTTC. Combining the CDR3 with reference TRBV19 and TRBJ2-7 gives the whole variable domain DGGITQSPKYLFRKEGQNVTLSCEQNLNHDAMYWYRQDPGQGLRLIYYSQIVNDFQKGDIAEGYSVSREKKESFPLTVTSAQKNPTAFYLCASGDSFSYEQYFGPGTRLTVT.

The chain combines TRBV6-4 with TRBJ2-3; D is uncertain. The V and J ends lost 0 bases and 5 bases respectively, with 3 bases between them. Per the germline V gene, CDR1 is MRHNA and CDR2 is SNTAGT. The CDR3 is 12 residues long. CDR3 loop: CASSDSGDTQYF. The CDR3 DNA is TGTGCCAGCAGTGACTCCGGAGATACGCAGTATTTT.

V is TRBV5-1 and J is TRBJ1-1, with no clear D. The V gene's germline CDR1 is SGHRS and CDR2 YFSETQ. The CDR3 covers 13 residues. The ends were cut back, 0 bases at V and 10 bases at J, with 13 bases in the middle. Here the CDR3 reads CASSLDLTTAAFF. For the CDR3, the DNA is TGCGCCAGCAGCTTGGATCTCACCACAGCAGCTTTCTTT.